A selection of T cell receptor beta chains follows, all from one sample in a study of CD8 T cells in Susac syndrome. TCRdb used MiXCR to reprocess the immunoSEQ multiplex PCR reads, holding one entry per CDR3 protein. The sample has around 59,000 distinct CDR3 sequences, approximately 92% seen once; the top ten hold just under 0.2%. Sequenced sample: CD8+ T cells from PBMCs. These receptors originate from a human donor in good health. CDR3s include the opening cysteine and the closing phenylalanine or tryptophan. The order of the fields is clone size, V gene, J gene, D gene, CDR3 length, CDR3 protein, CDR3 DNA. A D gene is named only where the DNA matches it firmly. The size of a clone is reported for some rows only, either as once, few or many, or as a class for expanded clones.

.	TRBV5-6	TRBJ2-7	TRBD2	17	CASSWATSGGSDYEQYF	TGTGCCAGCAGCTGGGCCACTAGCGGGGGGTCGGACTACGAGCAGTACTTC
.	TRBV11-1	TRBJ2-7	TRBD2	15	CASSLGAGGPPGQYF	TGTGCCAGCAGCTTGGGAGCGGGGGGACCCCCCGGGCAGTACTTC
.	TRBV10-1	TRBJ2-5	.	14	CASSESGGQETQYF	TGCGCCAGCAGTGAGTCTGGGGGCCAAGAGACCCAGTACTTC
.	TRBV3-1	TRBJ2-7	.	12	CASSQDFYEQYF	TGTGCCAGCAGCCAAGATTTCTACGAGCAGTACTTC
.	TRBV12-3/TRBV12-4	TRBJ1-2	.	13	CASSFGGGYGYTF	TGTGCCAGCAGTTTTGGGGGCGGGTATGGCTACACCTTC
.	TRBV5-1	TRBJ2-1	.	14	CASRSGGLYNEQFF	TGCGCCAGCCGTAGTGGAGGGCTCTACAATGAGCAGTTCTTC
once	TRBV14	TRBJ2-7	TRBD2	15	CASSPPGRAPYEQYF	TGTGCCAGCAGCCCCCCGGGGAGGGCCCCCTACGAGCAGTACTTC
.	TRBV29-1	TRBJ1-1	.	13	CSVDLGQGTEAFF	TGCAGCGTTGATCTGGGGCAGGGCACTGAAGCTTTCTTT
.	TRBV4-3	TRBJ1-4	.	14	CASSPEQTDEKLFF	TGCGCCAGCAGCCCCGAGCAGACTGATGAAAAACTGTTTTTT
.	TRBV4-1	TRBJ2-7	.	14	CASSLDRTTYEQYF	TGCGCCAGCAGCTTGGACAGAACCACCTACGAGCAGTACTTC
.	TRBV14	TRBJ1-5	.	16	CASSQDYNDSNQPQHF	TGTGCCAGCAGCCAAGATTATAACGATAGCAATCAGCCCCAGCATTTT
once	TRBV9	TRBJ1-1	TRBD1	14	CASSVGQGTTEAFF	TGTGCCAGCAGCGTAGGACAGGGAACGACTGAAGCTTTCTTT
.	TRBV7-3	TRBJ2-1	.	16	CASSWGPGLSYNEQFF	TGTGCCAGCAGCTGGGGTCCGGGACTGTCCTACAATGAGCAGTTCTTC
.	TRBV21-1	TRBJ1-2	.	17	CASRKIWVTGAHYGYTF	TGTGCCAGCAGAAAAATTTGGGTGACAGGGGCCCACTATGGCTACACCTTC
.	TRBV5-6	TRBJ2-1	.	15	CASSLGPGGYNEQFF	TGTGCCAGCAGCTTGGGACCAGGAGGGTACAATGAGCAGTTCTTC
.	TRBV19	TRBJ2-1	.	14	CASSIAGANNEQFF	TGTGCCAGTAGTATAGCCGGAGCCAACAATGAGCAGTTCTTC
.	TRBV15	TRBJ2-7	.	13	CATGMGSTYEQYF	TGTGCCACTGGTATGGGCTCGACCTACGAGCAGTACTTC
.	TRBV9	TRBJ2-5	TRBD2	14	CASSALAGGETQYF	TGTGCCAGCAGCGCATTAGCGGGGGGAGAGACCCAGTACTTC
once	TRBV10-3	TRBJ1-3	.	17	CAISPRGIDSSGNTIYF	TGTGCCATCAGTCCCAGGGGCATTGACAGCTCTGGAAACACCATATATTTT
.	TRBV12-3/TRBV12-4	TRBJ2-2	.	14	CASSTDSYTGELFF	TGTGCCAGCAGCACCGACAGTTACACCGGGGAGCTGTTTTTT
.	TRBV27	TRBJ2-7	TRBD2	15	CASSPGLALSYEQYF	TGTGCCAGCAGTCCGGGACTAGCTCTCTCCTACGAGCAGTACTTC
.	TRBV4-3	TRBJ1-3	.	17	CASSQDLEGEAGNTIYF	TGCGCCAGCAGCCAAGATCTGGAGGGGGAGGCTGGAAACACCATATATTTT
.	TRBV9	TRBJ1-4	TRBD1	18	CASSPWTGFGATNEKLFF	TGTGCCAGCAGCCCATGGACAGGGTTTGGGGCAACTAATGAAAAACTGTTTTTT
.	TRBV4-1	TRBJ1-6	.	15	CASSQEREYNSPLHF	TGCGCCAGCAGCCAAGAAAGGGAATATAATTCACCCCTCCACTTT
.	TRBV20-1	TRBJ1-4	.	13	CSARELRSEKLFF	TGCAGTGCTAGAGAATTACGAAGTGAAAAACTGTTTTTT
.	TRBV20-1	TRBJ2-1	TRBD2	14	CSAPGLAGYNEQFF	TGCAGTGCACCGGGACTAGCGGGGTACAATGAGCAGTTCTTC
.	TRBV3-1	TRBJ2-2	.	15	CASSPQGEVTGELFF	TGTGCCAGCAGCCCGCAGGGTGAAGTGACCGGGGAGCTGTTTTTT
.	TRBV7-7	TRBJ2-1	.	15	CASSRNRARMNEQFF	TGTGCCAGCAGCCGCAACAGGGCGAGGATGAATGAGCAGTTCTTC
.	TRBV5-1	TRBJ2-7	TRBD1	15	CASSSHGTGPYEQYF	TGCGCCAGCAGCTCCCACGGGACAGGGCCCTACGAGCAGTACTTC
.	TRBV13	TRBJ1-1	TRBD1	13	CASSLGRGPEAFF	TGTGCCAGCAGCTTGGGCAGGGGGCCTGAAGCTTTCTTT
.	TRBV4-1	TRBJ2-3	.	15	CASSQERLGTDTQYF	TGCGCCAGCAGCCAGGAAAGACTGGGCACAGATACGCAGTATTTT
once	TRBV28	TRBJ2-5	TRBD2	13	CASSLSGEETQYF	TGTGCCAGCAGTCTTAGCGGGGAAGAGACCCAGTACTTC
few	TRBV6-2/TRBV6-3	TRBJ2-7	TRBD1	15	CASSYPGQGAYEQYF	TGTGCCAGCAGTTACCCAGGACAGGGGGCCTACGAGCAGTACTTC
.	TRBV7-9	TRBJ2-3	.	18	CASSYYWWDPQVTDTQYF	TGTGCCAGCAGCTATTACTGGTGGGACCCCCAGGTGACAGATACGCAGTATTTT
.	TRBV28	TRBJ2-7	.	15	CASSLPPGSSHEQYF	TGTGCCAGCAGTTTACCCCCCGGCTCCTCGCACGAGCAGTACTTC
.	TRBV7-3	TRBJ2-1	TRBD2	16	CASSPSSWEGGNEQFF	TGTGCCAGCAGCCCCAGCTCGTGGGAGGGTGGTAATGAGCAGTTCTTC
.	TRBV6-5	TRBJ2-1	.	12	CASSPAAGEQFF	TGTGCCAGCAGCCCTGCAGCTGGTGAGCAGTTCTTC
.	TRBV6-5	TRBJ2-7	.	14	CASSYEGIAYEQYF	TGTGCCAGCAGTTACGAGGGCATCGCCTACGAGCAGTACTTC
.	TRBV7-9	TRBJ2-7	TRBD1	17	CASSHTGGIEDGNEQYF	TGTGCCAGCAGCCACACAGGGGGCATTGAGGACGGGAACGAGCAGTACTTC
.	TRBV12-3/TRBV12-4	TRBJ2-5	.	18	CASSLALVVRKVQETQYF	TGTGCCAGCAGTTTAGCGCTTGTTGTAAGAAAGGTGCAAGAGACCCAGTACTTC
.	TRBV7-3	TRBJ2-7	.	14	CASSLTGGGYEQYF	TGTGCCAGCAGCTTAACAGGAGGAGGCTACGAGCAGTACTTC
.	TRBV7-3	TRBJ2-5	.	14	CASSPLGGRETQYF	TGTGCCAGCAGCCCCTTGGGGGGCCGAGAGACCCAGTACTTC
.	TRBV7-9	TRBJ2-7	.	15	CASSSVGQTPYEQYF	TGTGCCAGCAGTTCGGTAGGACAGACTCCCTACGAGCAGTACTTC
once	TRBV19	TRBJ1-1	.	16	CASSPWTGDENTEAFF	TGTGCCAGTAGTCCATGGACCGGGGACGAGAACACTGAAGCTTTCTTT
.	TRBV5-4	TRBJ1-4	.	14	CASRPDIGTEKLFF	TGTGCCAGCAGACCCGACATTGGGACCGAAAAACTGTTTTTT
.	TRBV28	TRBJ2-5	TRBD1	16	CASSFPQGAVQETQYF	TGTGCCAGCAGTTTCCCCCAGGGGGCGGTCCAAGAGACCCAGTACTTC
.	TRBV15	TRBJ1-1	.	15	CATSRTIMGLDEAFF	TGTGCCACCAGCAGAACTATCATGGGACTAGATGAAGCTTTCTTT
.	TRBV5-1	TRBJ1-4	.	14	CASSLGGLSEKLFF	TGCGCCAGCAGCCTAGGAGGGCTTTCGGAAAAACTGTTTTTT
.	TRBV29-1	TRBJ2-7	.	17	CSVAVSRNKYLLDEQYF	TGCAGCGTTGCGGTAAGTCGTAACAAGTATCTCCTCGACGAGCAGTACTTC
.	TRBV5-5	TRBJ2-5	.	15	CASSLGGRPQETQYF	TGTGCCAGCAGCTTGGGGGGCAGGCCCCAAGAGACCCAGTACTTC
.	TRBV15	TRBJ1-5	TRBD1	18	CATSGSSSDDRGNQPQHF	TGTGCCACCAGCGGGTCCTCTTCCGATGACAGGGGAAATCAGCCCCAGCATTTT
.	TRBV7-9	TRBJ2-1	TRBD2	18	CASSPGTSGGLSYNEQFF	TGTGCCAGCAGCCCCGGGACTAGCGGGGGGTTGTCCTACAATGAGCAGTTCTTC
.	TRBV27	TRBJ2-5	.	14	CASSPPDMRGTQYF	TGTGCCAGCAGTCCGCCAGACATGCGGGGGACCCAGTACTTC
.	TRBV7-9	TRBJ2-1	.	14	CASSLGGSHNEQFF	TGTGCCAGCAGCTTAGGCGGTTCCCACAATGAGCAGTTCTTC
.	TRBV25-1	TRBJ1-1	.	14	CASSDRGRVTEAFF	TGTGCCAGCAGTGACAGGGGTAGGGTCACTGAAGCTTTCTTT